The 10 T cell receptor beta chains below were found in one sample sequenced in a study of T cells in Graves' hyperthyroidism and ophthalmopathy. TCR beta CDR3 sequences were amplified from RNA transcripts. HTBI primers were used for first-round RT-PCR of the TCR CDR3. TCRdb analysed the multiplex PCR reads with MiXCR anew, one entry per CDR3 protein. Found here are about half a million distinct CDR3 sequences, about 15% of them singletons; the top ten hold less than 30%. Sequencing used blood. The receptors stem from a woman aged 25 to 39 with Graves' ophthalmopathy.

This clonotype showed up many times. This chain connects TRBV29-1 to TRBJ2-1; no definite D call. The V end was cut by 0 bases, the J end by 4 bases, with 16 bases between. This CDR3 is 16 amino acids long. Per the germline V gene, CDR1 is SQVTM and CDR2 is ANQGSEA. The CDR3 loop is CSVEESLFADYNEQFF. The CDR3 DNA is TGCAGCGTTGAAGAATCCCTATTCGCCGATTACAATGAGCAGTTCTTC.

This clonotype was picked up many times. Here the CDR3 DNA reads TGTGCCAGCAGTTACTTCGATACGCAGTATTTT. Amino acids: CASSYFDTQYF. This chain joins TRBV6-2 or TRBV6-3 and TRBJ2-3, with D unclear. With 1 base removed from V and 6 bases from J, the gap between germline ends came to 2 bases. The CDR3 extends over 11 amino acids. Germline V CDR1 and CDR2: MNHEY, SVGEGT.

About this clonotype itself: A much more abundant neighbour one base away suggests this may be a read error. The conserved phenylalanine or tryptophan normally closing the CDR3 is absent here, so this likely arose from a read error. The rearrangement joins TRBV20-1 to TRBJ1-1; D is ambiguous. Germline CDR1 reads DFQATT; CDR2 reads SNEGSKA (reference sequence). The CDR3 length is 13 residues. Trimming pared 5 bases from V and 5 bases from J, leaving 15 bases between. The CDR3 region is CSAGRNRRTEAFL. The DNA of the CDR3 is TGCAGTGCTGGGCGAAACCGGCGGACTGAAGCTTTCCTT.

The rearrangement joins TRBV20-1 to TRBJ1-2, with D unresolved. The CDR3 is 13 residues long. CDR1 DFQATT and CDR2 SNEGSKA come from the germline V gene (reference sequence). V was clipped by 5 bases and J by 2 bases, with 12 bases between them. The CDR3 spells CSASLTENYGYTF. In DNA, the CDR3 is TGCAGTGCTTCCCTTACAGAGAACTATGGCTACACCTTC.

The rearrangement uses TRBV27 and TRBJ2-7, with D possibly TRBD2 on 6 matching bases. The CDR3 extends over 16 amino acids. Germline-derived CDR1 and CDR2 are MNHEY and SMNVEV (reference sequence). V lost 2 bases and J 2 bases, leaving 16 bases between the germline ends. The CDR3 loop reads CASSLVRDFPTYEQYF. CDR3 coding DNA: TGTGCCAGCAGTTTAGTTCGGGACTTCCCGACCTACGAGCAGTACTTC.

This clonotype showed up many times. The chain combines TRBV27 with TRBJ1-4; 8 nucleotides agree with TRBD1. Germline values: CDR1 MNHEY, CDR2 SMNVEV (reference sequence). The CDR3 length is 14 residues. Trimming took 8 bases from V and 5 from J; bases not matched to a gene: 7. The CDR3: CASGQGQLNEKLFF. The CDR3 DNA follows: TGTGCCAGCGGACAGGGACAGCTAAATGAAAAACTGTTTTTT.

The rearrangement uses TRBV6-2 or TRBV6-3 and TRBJ1-1; D not resolved. Trimming took 4 bases from V and 2 from J, leaving 11 bases between them. The CDR3 consists of 14 residues. Germline V gene lookup returns CDR1 MNHEY and CDR2 SVGEGT. CDR3 region: CASSLTYTNTEAFF. The CDR3 DNA reads as TGTGCCAGCAGTTTAACCTACACTAACACTGAAGCTTTCTTT.

Written as DNA, the CDR3 is TGCGCCAGCAGCCAAGAGTCTGCAACAACCTACGAGCAGTACTTC. Translated: CASSQESATTYEQYF. The rearrangement joins TRBV4-1 to TRBJ2-7; D remains unclear. Germline V gene data show CDR1 as MGHRA and CDR2 as YSYEKL. Trimming stripped 0 bases from V and 2 bases from J, with 11 bases between. The CDR3 is 15 residues long.

This clonotype showed up just a few times. V usage is TRBV7-9 and J usage is TRBJ2-7; D might be TRBD2 (5 bases). The V gene's germline CDR1 is SEHNR and CDR2 FQNEAQ (reference sequence). CDR3 length: 16 amino acids. Trimming stripped 3 bases from V and 3 bases from J, with 18 bases between. CDR3 coding DNA: TGTGCCAGCAGCTTGGGCGGGCCGGGGATACACTACGAGCAGTACTTC. Amino acids: CASSLGGPGIHYEQYF.

The chain links TRBV6-1 to TRBJ1-4; 7 nucleotides match TRBD1. The CDR3 spans 17 residues. V gave up 5 bases and J gave up 4 bases; unmatched junction bases: 13. The germline V gene has CDR1 MNHNS and CDR2 SASEGT. CDR3 region: CASSSTLTGDYNEKLFF. CDR3 in DNA: TGTGCCAGCAGTTCTACGCTTACAGGGGATTATAATGAAAAACTGTTTTTT.